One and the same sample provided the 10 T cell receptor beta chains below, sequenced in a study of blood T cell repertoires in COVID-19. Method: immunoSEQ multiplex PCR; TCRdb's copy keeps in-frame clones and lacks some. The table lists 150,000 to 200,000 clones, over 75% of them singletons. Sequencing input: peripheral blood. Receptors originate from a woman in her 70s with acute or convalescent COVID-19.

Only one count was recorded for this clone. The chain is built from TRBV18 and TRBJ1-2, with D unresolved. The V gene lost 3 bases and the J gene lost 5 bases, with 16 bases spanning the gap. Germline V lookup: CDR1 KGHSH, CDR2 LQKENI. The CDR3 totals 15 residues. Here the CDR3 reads CASSPEGRTLYGYTF. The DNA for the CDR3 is TGTGCCAGCTCACCCGAGGGCAGGACTCTATATGGCTACACCTTC.

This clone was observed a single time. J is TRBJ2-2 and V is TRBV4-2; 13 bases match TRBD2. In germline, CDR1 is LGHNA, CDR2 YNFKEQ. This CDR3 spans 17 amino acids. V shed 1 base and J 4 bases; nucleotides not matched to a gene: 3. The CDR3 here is CASSQGTSGSITGELFF. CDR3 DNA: TGTGCCAGCAGCCAAGGGACTAGCGGGAGTATCACCGGGGAGCTGTTTTTT.

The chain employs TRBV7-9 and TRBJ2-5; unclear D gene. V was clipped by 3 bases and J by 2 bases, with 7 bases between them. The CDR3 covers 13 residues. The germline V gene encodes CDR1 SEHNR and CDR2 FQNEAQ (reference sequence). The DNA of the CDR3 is TGTGCCAGCAGCTTTACACGTCAAGAGACCCAGTACTTC. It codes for CASSFTRQETQYF.

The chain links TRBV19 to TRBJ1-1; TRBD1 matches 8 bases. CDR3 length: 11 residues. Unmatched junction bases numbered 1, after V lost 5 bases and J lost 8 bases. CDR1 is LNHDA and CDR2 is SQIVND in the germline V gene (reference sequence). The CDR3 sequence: CASSWTGEAFF. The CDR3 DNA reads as TGTGCCAGTAGTTGGACAGGGGAAGCTTTCTTT.

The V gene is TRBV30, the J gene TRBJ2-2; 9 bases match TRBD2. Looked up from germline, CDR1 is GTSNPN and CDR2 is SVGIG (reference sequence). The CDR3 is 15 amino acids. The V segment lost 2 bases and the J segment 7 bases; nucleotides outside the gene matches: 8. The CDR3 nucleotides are TGTGCCTGGAGTATGACTAGCGGACCGGGCGGGGAGCTGTTTTTT. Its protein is CAWSMTSGPGGELFF. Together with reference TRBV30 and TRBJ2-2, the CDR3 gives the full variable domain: SQTIHQWPATLVQPVGSPLSLECTVEGTSNPNLYWYRQAAGRGLQLLFYSVGIGQISSEVPQNLSASRPQDRQFILSSKKLLLSDSGFYLCAWSMTSGPGGELFFGEGSRLTVL.

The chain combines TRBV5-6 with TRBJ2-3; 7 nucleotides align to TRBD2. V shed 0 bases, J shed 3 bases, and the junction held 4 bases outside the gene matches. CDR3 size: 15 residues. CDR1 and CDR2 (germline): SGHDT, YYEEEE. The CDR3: CASSLGWGGTDTQYF. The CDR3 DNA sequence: TGTGCCAGCAGCTTGGGGTGGGGAGGGACAGATACGCAGTATTTT.

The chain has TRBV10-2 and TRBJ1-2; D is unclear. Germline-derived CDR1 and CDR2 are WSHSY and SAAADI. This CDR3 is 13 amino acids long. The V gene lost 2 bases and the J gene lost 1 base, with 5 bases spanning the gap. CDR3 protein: CASSETDNYGYTF. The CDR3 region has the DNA TGCGCCAGCAGTGAGACAGATAACTATGGCTACACCTTC.

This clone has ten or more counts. The CDR3 DNA reads as TGTGCCAGTACACATGGGCGCAGGGGAGACACTGAAGCTTTCTTT. Protein product: CASTHGRRGDTEAFF. The chain links TRBV19 to TRBJ1-1; tentatively, D is TRBD1 (6 bases). V gave up 7 bases and J gave up 3 bases, with 18 bases separating them. CDR3 size: 15 residues. The V gene's germline CDR1 is LNHDA and CDR2 SQIVND (reference sequence).

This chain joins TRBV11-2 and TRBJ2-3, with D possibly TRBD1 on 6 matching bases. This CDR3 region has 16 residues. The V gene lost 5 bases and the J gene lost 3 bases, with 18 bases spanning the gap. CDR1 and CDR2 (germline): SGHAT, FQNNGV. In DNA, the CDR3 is TGTGCCAGCAGCCCCGGACAGTTTCTCCAGACAGATACGCAGTATTTT. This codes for CASSPGQFLQTDTQYF.

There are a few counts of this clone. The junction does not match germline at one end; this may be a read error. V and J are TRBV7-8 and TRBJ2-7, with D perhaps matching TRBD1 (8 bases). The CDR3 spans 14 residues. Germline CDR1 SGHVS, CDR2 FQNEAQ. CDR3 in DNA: TGTGCCAGCAGCTCATTACCTATTACAGGGGGGGAGGTTTTC. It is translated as CASSSLPITGGEVF.